This T cell receptor beta chain was observed in a study of blood T cell repertoires in COVID-19. Study-wide background: Specimens from acute and convalescent COVID-19 originated in the United States, Italy and Spain. Sources were T cells, B-cell-depleted T cells, or PBMCs; the material itself was cDNA or gDNA.

Germline CDR1 is LNHDA and CDR2 is SQIVND (reference sequence). The CDR3 is made up of 14 amino acids. The V gene lost 5 bases and the J gene lost 0 bases, with 10 bases spanning the gap. In the original analysis: Nucleated cell counts were estimated from reference gene primer amplification. The protocol was immunoSEQ multiplex PCR, while the TCRdb copy is restricted to in-frame clones and leaves out a portion. That table is the source of V, J and clone size, and D and trimming were worked out from the DNA. The repertoire includes around 43,000 clones, approximately 80% of them detected once, and more than 12% sits in the top ten.

The TCR sequence derives from a human donor in a cohort sampled during active COVID-19. The sequenced sample was peripheral blood. The gene calls are TRBV19 and TRBJ1-1, with D hard to call. The CDR3 loop is CASSLINLNTEAFF. The CDR3 coding sequence is TGTGCCAGTAGTCTAATAAATTTGAACACTGAAGCTTTCTTT.